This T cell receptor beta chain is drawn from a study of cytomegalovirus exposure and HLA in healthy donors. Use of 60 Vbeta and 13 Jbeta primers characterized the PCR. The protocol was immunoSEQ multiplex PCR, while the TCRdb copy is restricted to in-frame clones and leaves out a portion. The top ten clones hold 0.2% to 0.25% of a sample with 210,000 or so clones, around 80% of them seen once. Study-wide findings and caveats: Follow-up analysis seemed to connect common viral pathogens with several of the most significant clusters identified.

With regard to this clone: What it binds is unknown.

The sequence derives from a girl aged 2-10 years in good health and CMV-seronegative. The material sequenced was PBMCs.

The chain's CDR3 is CASSPDREDTQYF. CDR3 DNA: TGTGCCAGCAGCCCGGACAGGGAAGATACGCAGTATTTT. The chain is built from TRBV9 and TRBJ2-3; 8 nucleotides line up with TRBD1. The CDR3 runs to 13 residues. Trimming removed 4 bases from V and 5 bases from J; junction bases left unmatched: 3. The germline V gene has CDR1 SGDLS and CDR2 YYNGEE.